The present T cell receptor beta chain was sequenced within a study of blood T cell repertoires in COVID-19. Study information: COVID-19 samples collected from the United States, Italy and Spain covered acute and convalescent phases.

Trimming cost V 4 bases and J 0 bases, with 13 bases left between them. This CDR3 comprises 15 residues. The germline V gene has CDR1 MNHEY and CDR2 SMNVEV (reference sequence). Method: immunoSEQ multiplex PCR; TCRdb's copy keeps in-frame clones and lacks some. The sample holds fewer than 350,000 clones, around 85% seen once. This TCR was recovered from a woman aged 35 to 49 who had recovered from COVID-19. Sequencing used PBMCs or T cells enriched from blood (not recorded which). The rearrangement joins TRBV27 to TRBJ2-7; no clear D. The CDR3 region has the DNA TGTGCCAGCAGTTCAGTCCCAGGAACCTCCTACGAGCAGTACTTC. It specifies CASSSVPGTSYEQYF.